Listed below are T cell receptor beta chains from one sample, sequenced in a study of beta chain features in type 1 diabetes. The table came from immunoSEQ multiplex PCR; TCRdb's copy has only in-frame clones and leaves some out. The profile shows 900,000 or so clones, roughly 15% of them singletons. Sequences were obtained from naive CD4+ T cells from blood. These receptors all come from a woman between 18 and 29 years old in good health. CDR3s include the opening cysteine and the closing phenylalanine or tryptophan. D genes are given only for firm matches. Clone size appears in some rows only: once, few, many, or a class for an expanded clone.

cdr3_nt cdr3_aa j_call d_call v_call clone_size
TGCAGTGCGACAGATAATCAGCCCCAGCATTTT CSATDNQPQHF TRBJ1-5 . TRBV20-1 .
TGTGCCACCAGCACCTGGGGGTCCGGGGAGCTGTTTTTT CATSTWGSGELFF TRBJ2-2 . TRBV15 few
TGCGCCAGCAGCCAAGACTGGCGGAGAAGGGACACAGATACGCAGTATTTT CASSQDWRRRDTDTQYF TRBJ2-3 . TRBV4-3 few
TGTGCCAGCAGCGTAGGGGACAGGATGTTCGGATCTGGCTACACCTTC CASSVGDRMFGSGYTF TRBJ1-2 TRBD1 TRBV9 few
TGCAGCGGAGGCGGCCACCTCTCCTACAATGAGCAGTTCTTC CSGGGHLSYNEQFF TRBJ2-1 . TRBV29-1 .
TGTGCGCGGGGGTCGGACAATGAGCAGTTCTTC CARGSDNEQFF TRBJ2-1 TRBD2 TRBV7-9 many
TGTGCCAGCAGCTTAGAGGCGCTAGCGGGAGGCGGGATAGCGACCCAGTACTTC CASSLEALAGGGIATQYF TRBJ2-5 TRBD2 TRBV7-2 .
TGTGCCAGCAAACCGGGGCTAGCGGCCCCTAATACGCAGTATTTT CASKPGLAAPNTQYF TRBJ2-3 TRBD2 TRBV27 .
TGTGCCAGCAGGTCCGACGGAAACACCATATATTTT CASRSDGNTIYF TRBJ1-3 . TRBV2 few
TGTGCCAGCAGTGGATCTGGGGGTACCTATGGCTACACCTTC CASSGSGGTYGYTF TRBJ1-2 . TRBV6-1 .
TGTGCCAGCAGCTTAGGGCACACGGGTTCCTACAATGAGCAGTTCTTC CASSLGHTGSYNEQFF TRBJ2-1 . TRBV11-2 few
TGTGCCAGCAGCTTTGTCTGGGGCCCGCAAGAGACCCAGTACTTC CASSFVWGPQETQYF TRBJ2-5 . TRBV7-3 .
TGTGCCAGCTCACCAGACGGGAGCTATGGCTACACCTTC CASSPDGSYGYTF TRBJ1-2 . TRBV18 .
TGTGCCAGCTCACCTGTCGCGGGTGGCGAACTGTTCACAGATACGCAGTATTTT CASSPVAGGELFTDTQYF TRBJ2-3 . TRBV18 few
TGTGCCAGCAGTTACTCCGGGCGGCGCACCATATATTTT CASSYSGRRTIYF TRBJ1-3 . TRBV6-6 .
TGTGCCAGCACGACGGACTATGGCTACACCTTC CASTTDYGYTF TRBJ1-2 . TRBV7-2 .
TGTGCCAGCGCCGGGACTAACACCGGGGAGCTGTTTTTT CASAGTNTGELFF TRBJ2-2 . TRBV18 .
TGTGCCAGCAGCTTGGGGAGGGACATCGGCTATGGCTACACCTTC CASSLGRDIGYGYTF TRBJ1-2 . TRBV5-5 .
TGTGCCAGCAGCTTTCGGAGACTAGCTTTGTACAATGAGCAGTTCTTC CASSFRRLALYNEQFF TRBJ2-1 TRBD2 TRBV7-9 .
TGTGCCAGCTCACCACCAGGACTAGCGGGAGGCCAAGAGACCCAGTACTTC CASSPPGLAGGQETQYF TRBJ2-5 TRBD2 TRBV18 .
TGTGCCAGCTCACCAGGGACCTCTGGAAACACCATATATTTT CASSPGTSGNTIYF TRBJ1-3 . TRBV18 .
TGTGCCAGCAGCCAAGCGGGACTAGCGGGAGGAGAGACCCAGTACTTC CASSQAGLAGGETQYF TRBJ2-5 TRBD2 TRBV14 .
TGTGCCACCAGCAGAGCCGGGAGGGTAAATGAAAAACTGTTTTTT CATSRAGRVNEKLFF TRBJ1-4 . TRBV15 few
TGTGCCAGCAGCCCAACTAGCGGGAGGGCCGATGAGACCCAGTACTTC CASSPTSGRADETQYF TRBJ2-5 TRBD2 TRBV7-2 .
TGTGCCAGCGGTCCCCCCACAGATACGCAGTATTTT CASGPPTDTQYF TRBJ2-3 . TRBV27 few
TGCGCCAGCAGCCAGCTAGCGGGCTCCTACAATGAGCAGTTCTTC CASSQLAGSYNEQFF TRBJ2-1 TRBD2 TRBV4-1 few
TGTGCCAGCAGCTTGGGACAGAGAACTGAAGCTTTCTTT CASSLGQRTEAFF TRBJ1-1 TRBD1 TRBV7-9 .
TGTGCCAGCACCCTACCCGGGGTTTATGAGCAGTTCTTC CASTLPGVYEQFF TRBJ2-1 . TRBV28 .
TGTGCCAGCAGCTTCTCCGGAACAACTAATGAAAAACTGTTTTTT CASSFSGTTNEKLFF TRBJ1-4 . TRBV5-5 few
TGTGCCAGCAGCCCACGTGGGACAGGCACTTATGGCTACACCTTC CASSPRGTGTYGYTF TRBJ1-2 TRBD1 TRBV28 .
TGTGCCAGCAGCTTAAGCACCGGTTCGTACTATGGCTACACCTTC CASSLSTGSYYGYTF TRBJ1-2 . TRBV13 .
TGTGCCAGCAGCCGGGACAGGGTACTAGGCTATGGCTACACCTTC CASSRDRVLGYGYTF TRBJ1-2 TRBD1 TRBV6-5 .
TGTGCCAGTAGTATAGGTAACAGGGACAATCAGCCCCAGCATTTT CASSIGNRDNQPQHF TRBJ1-5 . TRBV19 .
TGTGCCAGCAGTTTATACGACAGGGGGGGAGATACGCAGTATTTT CASSLYDRGGDTQYF TRBJ2-3 TRBD1 TRBV28 .
TGTGCCAGCAGCTTATTAATCAACTACAATGAGCAGTTCTTC CASSLLINYNEQFF TRBJ2-1 . TRBV7-8 few
TGTGCCAGCAGCTCTCTTTTTGGGGCCAACGTCCTGACTTTC CASSSLFGANVLTF TRBJ2-6 . TRBV5-4 .
TGTGCCAGCAGTTTACTGGATGGTGAGCAGTTCTTC CASSLLDGEQFF TRBJ2-1 . TRBV28 few
TGTGCCAGCAGAAAAGGACAGGGCAACACTGAAGCTTTCTTT CASRKGQGNTEAFF TRBJ1-1 TRBD1 TRBV2 once
TGTGCCAGCACCCAGGCCGAGACCCAGTACTTC CASTQAETQYF TRBJ2-5 . TRBV6-5 .
TGTGCCAGCTCACATCGAGGGGGACGGGAAGAGACCCAGTACTTC CASSHRGGREETQYF TRBJ2-5 . TRBV9 .
TGTGCCAGCAGCGTAAAGTCGGGCCTGTGGGATACGCAGTATTTT CASSVKSGLWDTQYF TRBJ2-3 . TRBV9 .
TGTGCCAGCACCCACCAGGGCAGGGGCGGTGAGCAGTACTTC CASTHQGRGGEQYF TRBJ2-7 . TRBV7-2 .
TGTGCCAGCAGGGCTGGTTTGGACACTGAAGCTTTCTTT CASRAGLDTEAFF TRBJ1-1 . TRBV7-6 .
TGTGCCAGCAGTTTATCTCTCCGCGTTTCGGGAAACACCATATATTTT CASSLSLRVSGNTIYF TRBJ1-3 . TRBV28 .
TGTGCCAGCAGCGTAGATTCAAGCGCGGCCTACGAGCAGTACTTC CASSVDSSAAYEQYF TRBJ2-7 . TRBV9 few
TGTGCCAGCAGTCCCTACCCGGGGATGGATGAAAAACTGTTTTTT CASSPYPGMDEKLFF TRBJ1-4 . TRBV6-5 few
TGTGCCATCAGTGCAGGACTAGCGGGAGGCGTCCAAGAGACCCAGTACTTC CAISAGLAGGVQETQYF TRBJ2-5 TRBD2 TRBV10-3 few